Sequencing of this T cell receptor beta chain was carried out in a study of T cell clonality in common variable immunodeficiency. This clone occurred many times. The antigen remains undetermined. The read ends 3 residues before the CDR3 terminus; that terminus is restored from the germline J gene. Sequencing input was equivalent genomic DNA from CVID and controls. Assay: immunoSEQ multiplex PCR; the TCRdb copy retains only in-frame clones and omits some. This repertoire holds approximately 44,000 clones, and none appear only once. The germline gives CDR1 SGHRS, CDR2 YFSETQ. The CDR3 sequence is 16 residues long. The ends were cut back, 3 bases at V and 4 bases at J, with 19 bases in the middle. General study results and limits: CVID subjects shared fewer TCRbeta clones than healthy controls did.

Both groups were predominantly of Caucasian heritage. The clonotype was recovered from a person aged 18 to 75 in good health. The chain has TRBV5-1 and TRBJ1-1; D may be TRBD1 (5 bases). The sequenced sample was peripheral blood mononuclear cells. The CDR3: CASSSLGQGSGTEAFF. The CDR3 DNA, read in part, is TGCGCCAGCAGCTCACTGGGGCAGGGTTCGGGCACTGAA.